The following is a T cell receptor beta chain sequence with its context. The sample comes from a study of blood T cell repertoires in COVID-19. Study-wide context: Samples taken during acute and convalescent COVID-19 were collected in the United States, Italy and Spain. PBMCs, B-cell-depleted T cells, or T cells were the source of the cDNA or gDNA that made up the material.

V dropped 4 bases and J dropped 0 bases, with 12 bases sitting between them. The CDR3 is made up of 15 amino acids. Germline V CDR1 and CDR2: MGHRA, YSYEKL. Original data processing: Cell counts per sample came from amplifying reference gene primers. Produced via immunoSEQ multiplex PCR; TCRdb's table is partial and in-frame only. V, J and clone size were drawn from that table, and D and trimming were deduced from the DNA. Of more than 250,000 clones listed, 70% to 90% are singletons. The sequencing input was peripheral blood. This TCR was sampled from a man between 18 and 29 years old who had recovered from COVID-19. The J gene is TRBJ1-1, the V gene TRBV4-1; perhaps TRBD1 as D (5 bases). For the CDR3, the DNA is TGCGCCAGCAGCCCGGGGCGGGGGATGAACACTGAAGCTTTCTTT. It encodes CASSPGRGMNTEAFF.